What follows are 23 T cell receptor beta chains derived from one specimen sequenced in a study of T cell repertoires in cytomegalovirus infection. Their recognized antigens are unknown. Each CDR3 protein is one row after TCRdb ran MiXCR on the reads. The sample holds 450,000 to 600,000 distinct CDR3 sequences, roughly 46% seen once. Sequenced here: cultured PBMCs, sampled from culture after CMV antigen stimulation. These receptors originate from a human donor in good health (CMV status not recorded). Some clones in this sample may be carry-over from other donors' samples.

This chain uses TRBV7-6 with TRBJ2-1; D is unclear. Per the germline V gene, CDR1 is SGHVS and CDR2 is FNYEAQ. The V gene lost 1 base and the J gene lost 6 bases, with 7 bases spanning the gap. The CDR3 length is 13 residues. CDR3 bases: TGTGCCAGCAGCTTAGGTTTACCCAATGAGCAGTTCTTC. Its translation: CASSLGLPNEQFF.

The chain links TRBV12-3 or TRBV12-4 to TRBJ1-2; no clear D. Trimming took off 0 bases at V and 0 bases at J, with 5 bases between the two ends. The CDR3 totals 14 residues. As DNA, the CDR3 is TGTGCCAGCAGTTTAGCTTCACCTAACTATGGCTACACCTTC. Amino acids: CASSLASPNYGYTF.

CDR3 protein: CASSPSVAATNEKLFF. The CDR3 DNA follows: TGTGCCAGCTCACCATCTGTAGCAGCAACTAATGAAAAACTGTTTTTT. The chain recombines TRBV18 with TRBJ1-4; no firm D call. Germline V CDR1 and CDR2: KGHSH, LQKENI. There are 16 residues in the CDR3. The V end lost 2 bases, the J end lost 0 bases, and 10 bases lay between the germline ends.

The genes are TRBV6-1 and TRBJ2-3; 8 bases map to TRBD2. CDR3 length: 17 residues. V was pared by 5 bases and J by 4 bases, with 14 bases of the junction left unmatched. CDR1 MNHNS and CDR2 SASEGT come from the germline V gene. This chain's CDR3 is CASSSPSGRAPPDTQYF. Here the CDR3 DNA reads TGTGCCAGCAGTTCACCCAGCGGGAGAGCCCCCCCAGATACGCAGTATTTT.

V and J are TRBV7-9 and TRBJ2-5; 7 bases are shared with TRBD2. This CDR3 region has 15 residues. In germline, CDR1 is SEHNR, CDR2 FQNEAQ (reference sequence). V trimming: 5 bases; J trimming: 5 bases; junction bases outside the gene matches: 11. CDR3 loop: CASSPAGRTRETQYF. Written as DNA, the CDR3 is TGTGCCAGCAGCCCCGCCGGTCGGACTAGGGAGACCCAGTACTTC.

This clonotype was detected a few times. The chain joins TRBV6-6 to TRBJ1-1, with 10 bases lining up with TRBD1. Germline CDR1 MNHNY, CDR2 SVGAGI (reference sequence). V was clipped by 2 bases and J by 7 bases; unmatched bases: 4. The CDR3 runs 14 residues. The CDR3 coding sequence is TGTGCCAGCAGTTACCCCCGGGACAGGGGTGAAGCTTTCTTT. Translated: CASSYPRDRGEAFF.

The V gene is TRBV5-6, the J gene TRBJ2-7, with 7 bases identical to TRBD1. CDR1 and CDR2 from the germline V gene are SGHDT and YYEEEE. The ends lost 3 bases at V and 12 bases at J; junction bases unmatched: 9. The CDR3 is made up of 12 amino acids. CDR3 sequence: CASSWGTVERYF. CDR3 DNA: TGTGCCAGCAGCTGGGGGACAGTCGAGAGGTACTTC. Full variable domain (remainder filled in from reference TRBV5-6 and TRBJ2-7): DAGVTQSPTHLIKTRGQQVTLRCSPKSGHDTVSWYQQALGQGPQFIFQYYEEEERQRGNFPDRFSGHQFPNYSSELNVNALLLGDSALYLCASSWGTVERYFGPGTRLTVT.

This chain links TRBV5-5 with TRBJ2-1; 9 positions match TRBD2. V shed 0 bases, J shed 8 bases, and the junction held 3 bases outside the gene matches. CDR1 and CDR2 (germline): SGHKS, YYEKEE (reference sequence). This CDR3 has 14 amino acids. CDR3 nucleotides: TGTGCCAGCAGCTTGGGCGGGGGGGGGGATGAGCAGTTCTTC. Translated: CASSLGGGGDEQFF.

This clonotype was observed a single time. The chain employs TRBV10-3 and TRBJ1-1, with D possibly matching TRBD1 (5 bases). V lost 7 bases, J lost 1 base, and 10 bases lay in between. CDR1 ENHRY and CDR2 SYGVKD come from the germline V gene. The CDR3 is made up of 13 amino acids. CDR3 nucleotides: TGTGCCATCAACCGGGACGGGAACACTGAAGCTTTCTTT. Translating gives CAINRDGNTEAFF.

The rearrangement uses TRBV6-1 and TRBJ1-5; no reliable D call. Trimming left V 2 bases short and J 5 bases short, with 10 bases between. CDR1 and CDR2 from the germline V gene are MNHNS and SASEGT. This CDR3 spans 14 amino acids. CDR3 sequence (DNA): TGTGCCAGCAGTGAACGGAGGTGGGATCAGCCCCAGCATTTT. Translation: CASSERRWDQPQHF.

The chain links TRBV6-1 to TRBJ2-3; 10 positions match TRBD2. The germline V gene encodes CDR1 MNHNS and CDR2 SASEGT. J gave up 6 bases and V 3 bases, and 15 bases lay outside the gene matches. CDR3 length: 18 amino acids. CDR3 loop: CASSEEASGGLQTDTQYF. CDR3 bases: TGTGCCAGCAGTGAGGAGGCTAGCGGGGGCCTTCAGACTGATACGCAGTATTTT.

This clonotype was seen only a few times. J is TRBJ2-2 and V is TRBV7-6; 12 bases map to TRBD2. Germline values: CDR1 SGHVS, CDR2 FNYEAQ. V trimming: 6 bases; J trimming: 1 base; junction bases outside the gene matches: 6. This CDR3 has 17 residues. CDR3 residues: CASRDLAGGKNTGELFF. The CDR3 nucleotides are TGTGCCAGCAGGGATCTAGCGGGAGGGAAGAACACCGGGGAGCTGTTTTTT.

The chain uses TRBV7-8 and TRBJ1-6; 7 positions match TRBD1. With V trimmed by 5 bases and J by 4 bases, 11 bases remained unmatched. The CDR3 loop spans 17 amino acids. The germline V gene has CDR1 SGHVS and CDR2 FQNEAQ. Written as DNA, the CDR3 is TGTGCCAGCAGCATATTATATGGACAGGATTATAATTCACCCCTCCACTTT. Translating it yields CASSILYGQDYNSPLHF.

This chain links TRBV11-2 with TRBJ1-5; D remains unclear. The CDR3 has 17 amino acids. Looked up from germline, CDR1 is SGHAT and CDR2 is FQNNGV. Trimming cost V 2 bases and J 4 bases, with 18 bases left between them. DNA of the CDR3: TGTGCCAGCAGCTTACCTTGGGCAGACATGGGGAATCAGCCCCAGCATTTT. It translates to CASSLPWADMGNQPQHF.

This clonotype was counted between two and nine times. The chain couples TRBV7-2 to TRBJ2-3; 7 positions agree with TRBD2. Germline V gene lookup returns CDR1 SGHTA and CDR2 FQGNSA. CDR3 size: 14 residues. J lost 5 bases, V lost 4 bases, and 6 bases had no gene match. CDR3 DNA: TGTGCCAGCAGCTCTAGACTAGCTGGAGATACGCAGTATTTT. Its translation: CASSSRLAGDTQYF.

At least ten counts were recorded for this clonotype. The V call is TRBV7-2, the J call TRBJ2-1, with D possibly matching TRBD2 (6 bases). Germline loops: CDR1 SGHTA, CDR2 FQGNSA. The ends were cut back, 5 bases at V and 4 bases at J, with 15 bases in the middle. This CDR3 has 15 amino acids. In DNA form, the CDR3 reads TGTGCCAGCAGCAGGAGTGCGGGGCCTTACAATGAGCAGTTCTTC. Encoded protein: CASSRSAGPYNEQFF.

The rearrangement links TRBV12-3 or TRBV12-4 to TRBJ1-5, with D possibly matching TRBD1 (5 bases). With 6 bases removed from V and 0 bases from J, the gap between germline ends came to 12 bases. This CDR3 is 15 amino acids long. CDR3 nucleotides: TGTGCCAGCAGCCCCCAGGGCGTTAGCAATCAGCCCCAGCATTTT. Its translation: CASSPQGVSNQPQHF.

The chain carries TRBV20-1 and TRBJ2-1; 9 bases line up with TRBD2. Germline V gives CDR1 DFQATT, CDR2 SNEGSKA (reference sequence). The CDR3 sequence is 12 residues long. The CDR3 sequence is CGIAGATDEQFF. CDR3 in DNA: TGCGGGATAGCGGGAGCTACGGATGAGCAGTTCTTC.

This sequence joins TRBV7-9 and TRBJ2-2; 7 nucleotides line up with TRBD2. Germline loops: CDR1 SEHNR, CDR2 FQNEAQ (reference sequence). V shed 4 bases and J 3 bases; nucleotides not matched to a gene: 17. The CDR3 runs to 19 residues. CDR3 sequence reads: CASSSRWLLASGHTGELFF. The CDR3 DNA reads TGTGCCAGCAGCTCCCGGTGGTTGTTGGCTAGCGGTCACACCGGGGAGCTGTTTTTT.

This clonotype was detected many times. The V gene is TRBV7-2, the J gene TRBJ2-3, with D possibly being TRBD2 (6 bases). Trimming removed 10 bases at V and 2 bases at J, with 13 bases between. CDR1 SGHTA and CDR2 FQGNSA come from the germline V gene. The CDR3 covers 13 residues. The CDR3 sequence: CATSGRSTDTQYF. The DNA of the CDR3 is TGTGCCACCTCAGGGAGGTCCACAGATACGCAGTATTTT.

This clonotype was recorded a few times. The genes are TRBV6-2 or TRBV6-3 and TRBJ2-1, with unresolved D. Germline CDR1 is MNHEY and CDR2 is SVGEGT. CDR3 length equals 13 residues. The V and J ends lost 5 bases and 15 bases respectively, with 20 bases between them. This CDR3 is CASSASRNSRRFF. The CDR3 nucleotides read TGTGCCAGCAGTGCCAGTCGTAACTCGCGCCGGTTCTTC.

This chain links TRBV20-1 with TRBJ2-1, with D perhaps given as TRBD1 or TRBD2 (6 bases each). Germline values: CDR1 DFQATT, CDR2 SNEGSKA (reference sequence). The CDR3 is made up of 11 amino acids. The V end was cut by 5 bases, the J end by 9 bases, with 11 bases between. Here the CDR3 DNA reads TGCAGTGCTCTTAAGGGGGGTGAGCAGTTCTTC. It is translated as CSALKGGEQFF.

This chain uses TRBV2 with TRBJ2-1; a possible D gene is TRBD2 (6 bases). The CDR3 spans 15 residues. With 6 bases removed from V and 2 bases from J, the gap between germline ends came to 14 bases. The V gene's germline CDR1 is SNHLY and CDR2 FYNNEI. CDR3 bases: TGTGCCAGCAGACTGACTAGGTCGACCTACAATGAGCAGTTCTTC. It codes for CASRLTRSTYNEQFF.